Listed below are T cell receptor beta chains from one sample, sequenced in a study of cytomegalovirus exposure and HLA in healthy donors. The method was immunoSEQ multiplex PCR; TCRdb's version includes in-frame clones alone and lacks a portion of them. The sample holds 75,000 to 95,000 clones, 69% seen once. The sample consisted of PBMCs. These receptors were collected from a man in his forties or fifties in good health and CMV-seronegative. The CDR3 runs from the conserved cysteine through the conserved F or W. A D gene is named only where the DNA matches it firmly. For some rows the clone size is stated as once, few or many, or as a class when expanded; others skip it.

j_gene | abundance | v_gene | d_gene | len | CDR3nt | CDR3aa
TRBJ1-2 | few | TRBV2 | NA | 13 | TGTGCCAGCAGCGGACAGCGGTTGAGTGGCTACACCTTC | CASSGQRLSGYTF
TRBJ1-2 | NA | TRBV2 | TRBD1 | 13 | TGTGCCAGCAGTATACAGGGGCCATATGGCTACACCTTC | CASSIQGPYGYTF
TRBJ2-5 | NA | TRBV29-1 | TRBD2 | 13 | TGCAGCGTAGCCCCGGCTAGCGGGAGTACCCAGTACTTC | CSVAPASGSTQYF
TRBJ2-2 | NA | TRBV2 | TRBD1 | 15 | TGTGCCAGCAGGTTGGGACAGGGGAACACCGGGGAGCTGTTTTTT | CASRLGQGNTGELFF
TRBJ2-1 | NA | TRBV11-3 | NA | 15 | TGTGCCAGCAGTTCCAACAGGGGGGGTTACAATGAGCAGTTCTTC | CASSSNRGGYNEQFF
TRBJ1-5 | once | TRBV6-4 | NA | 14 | TGTGCCAGCACCCCCGGGGGGGACAATCAGCCCCAGCATTTT | CASTPGGDNQPQHF
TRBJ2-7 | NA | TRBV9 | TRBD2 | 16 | TGTGCCAGCAGCCCCACCCCGTGGGGGGGAGCCCACGAGCAGTACTTC | CASSPTPWGGAHEQYF
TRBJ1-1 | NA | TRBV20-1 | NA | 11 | TGCAGTGCTAGCGAGGACACTGAAGCTTTCTTT | CSASEDTEAFF
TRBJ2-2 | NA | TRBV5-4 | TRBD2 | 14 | TGTGCCAGCAGCCGGGGGGGCGCCGGCGGGGAGCTGTTTTTT | CASSRGGAGGELFF
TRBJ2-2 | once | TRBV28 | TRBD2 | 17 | TGTGCCAGCAGGCTACCGGCGGGAGGGCCTATTCACGGGGAGCTGTTTTTT | CASRLPAGGPIHGELFF
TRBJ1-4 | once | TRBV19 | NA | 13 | TGTGCCAGTAGTCGGGGGACGGGTGAAAAACTGTTTTTT | CASSRGTGEKLFF
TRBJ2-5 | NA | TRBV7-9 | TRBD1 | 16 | TGTGCCAGCAGCGGTCCGGGACAGGGGGCGCGGGAGACCCAGTACTTC | CASSGPGQGARETQYF
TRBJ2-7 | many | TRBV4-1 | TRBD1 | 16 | TGCGCCAGCAGCCAAGGGCCGGGACAGGGGACCTACGAGCAGTACTTC | CASSQGPGQGTYEQYF
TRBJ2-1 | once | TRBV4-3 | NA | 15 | TGCGCCAGCAGCCAAGGCGGCGTTCGAAGTAATGAGCAGTTCTTC | CASSQGGVRSNEQFF
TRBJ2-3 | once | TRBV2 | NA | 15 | TGTGCCAGCAGTGGGACACCCCCTAGCACAGATACGCAGTATTTT | CASSGTPPSTDTQYF
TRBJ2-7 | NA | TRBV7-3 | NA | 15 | TGTGCCAGCAGCTCCCGAGAGACTGGGGCCCAGGAGCAGTACTTC | CASSSRETGAQEQYF
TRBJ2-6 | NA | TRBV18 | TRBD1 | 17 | TGTGCCAGCTCACCTGGGACAGTCCTTTCTGGGGCCAACGTCCTGACTTTC | CASSPGTVLSGANVLTF
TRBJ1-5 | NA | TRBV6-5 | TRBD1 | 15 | TGTGCCAGCAGACGGGACAGGGTCAGCAATCAGCCCCAGCATTTT | CASRRDRVSNQPQHF
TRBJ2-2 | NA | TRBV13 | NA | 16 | TGTGCCAGCAGCACACTAGCTTCACCGAACACCGGGGAGCTGTTTTTT | CASSTLASPNTGELFF
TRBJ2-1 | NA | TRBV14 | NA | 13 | TGTGCCAGCAGCCAAGGAGAGAGCAATGAGCAGTTCTTC | CASSQGESNEQFF
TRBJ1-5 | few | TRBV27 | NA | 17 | TGTGCCAGCAGTCCACGGGGACTGGGATATAGCAATCAGCCCCAGCATTTT | CASSPRGLGYSNQPQHF
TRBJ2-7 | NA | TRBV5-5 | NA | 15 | TGTGCCAGCAGCTTGGTCGCGACAGAGTCCTACGAGCAGTACTTC | CASSLVATESYEQYF
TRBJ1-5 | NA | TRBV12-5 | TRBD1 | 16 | TGTGCTAGTGGTTTGGACCGGGACAGGCACCGACAGCCCCAGCATTTT | CASGLDRDRHRQPQHF
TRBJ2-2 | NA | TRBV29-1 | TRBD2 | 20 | TGCAGCGTTGCGGGGATGACTAGCGGGAGGAAGTCCGCGAACACCGGGGAGCTGTTTTTT | CSVAGMTSGRKSANTGELFF
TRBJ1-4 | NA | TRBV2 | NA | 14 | TGTGCCAGCAGTGAAGGACGGTTGGAGGAAAAACTGTTTTTT | CASSEGRLEEKLFF
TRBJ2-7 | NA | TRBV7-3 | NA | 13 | TGTGCCAGCAGCCAAGATAATAGTGACGAGCAGTACTTC | CASSQDNSDEQYF